These T cell receptor beta chains were read from a single sample in a study of T cell clones after liver transplantation. This table comes from immunoSEQ multiplex PCR, and its TCRdb copy is limited to in-frame clones, with some not included. Of about 99,000 clones listed, about 80% were seen once; the top ten hold approximately 3%. The sequencing here drew on CD4+ T cells from blood, taken approximately 43 months after liver transplant. These receptors were obtained from a human patient who received a liver transplant. Some T cells may trace back to the graft donor. CDR3s include the opening cysteine and the closing phenylalanine or tryptophan. The D gene is left open where the match is weak. Not every row has a clone size; where given, it reads once, few, many or a size class.

clone_size	v_call	j_call	d_call	cdr3_aa	cdr3_nt
.	TRBV5-1	TRBJ1-1	.	CASSLTLGASAFF	TGCGCCAGCAGCTTGACTCTGGGGGCATCAGCTTTCTTT
.	TRBV7-3	TRBJ2-1	TRBD2	CASSFGGGYNEQFF	TGTGCCAGCAGCTTTGGCGGGGGGTACAATGAGCAGTTCTTC
once	TRBV18	TRBJ1-2	TRBD1	CASSPMDRIDGYTF	TGTGCCAGCTCACCGATGGACAGGATCGATGGCTACACCTTC
.	TRBV19	TRBJ1-1	TRBD1	CASSGKLGQALMNTEAFF	TGTGCCAGTAGTGGTAAGCTTGGACAGGCCTTGATGAACACTGAAGCTTTCTTT
.	TRBV4-3	TRBJ1-2	.	CASSQDYRNYGYTF	TGCGCCAGCAGCCAAGATTACAGGAACTATGGCTACACCTTC
.	TRBV9	TRBJ1-4	.	CASSARFATNEKLFF	TGTGCCAGCAGCGCCAGATTTGCAACTAATGAAAAACTGTTTTTT
.	TRBV5-1	TRBJ2-7	.	CASSVDGTYEQYF	TGCGCCAGCAGCGTCGACGGTACCTACGAGCAGTACTTC
.	TRBV9	TRBJ2-5	TRBD2	CASSASGEETQYF	TGTGCCAGCAGCGCTAGCGGAGAAGAGACCCAGTACTTC
.	TRBV6-1	TRBJ1-1	.	CASSVGRRMNTEAFF	TGTGCCAGCAGTGTGGGCCGGCGGATGAACACTGAAGCTTTCTTT
.	TRBV14	TRBJ1-6	.	CASSRHLAESPLHF	TGTGCCAGCAGCCGACACCTCGCGGAGTCACCCCTCCACTTT
once	TRBV11-2	TRBJ2-7	.	CASSLDPWQGNPYEQYF	TGTGCCAGCAGCTTAGACCCATGGCAGGGGAACCCCTACGAGCAGTACTTC
.	TRBV7-8	TRBJ2-7	.	CASSSGRQASSYEQYF	TGTGCCAGCAGCTCCGGTCGACAGGCTAGCTCCTACGAGCAGTACTTC
once	TRBV11-2	TRBJ2-7	.	CASSLDGGLYEQYF	TGTGCCAGCAGCTTAGACGGGGGCCTCTACGAGCAGTACTTC
.	TRBV15	TRBJ1-5	.	CATTRAGGNQPQHF	TGTGCCACCACGCGGGCAGGGGGCAATCAGCCCCAGCATTTT
once	TRBV5-1	TRBJ1-2	.	CASSPSVGLGYGYTF	TGCGCCAGCAGCCCGTCCGTTGGGTTAGGCTATGGCTACACCTTC
once	TRBV6-5	TRBJ1-4	.	CASKGGSNEKLFF	TGTGCCAGCAAGGGGGGGTCTAATGAAAAACTGTTTTTT
.	TRBV28	TRBJ2-7	TRBD1	CASSRTGHGSYEQYF	TGTGCCAGCAGCAGGACAGGGCATGGTTCCTACGAGCAGTACTTC
.	TRBV2	TRBJ2-3	.	CASSKMDTQYF	TGTGCCAGCTCCAAGATGGATACGCAGTATTTT
once	TRBV29-1	TRBJ1-1	.	CSAAGRERTEAFF	TGCAGCGCAGCGGGACGGGAAAGAACTGAAGCTTTCTTT
.	TRBV18	TRBJ2-1	.	CASSRRGIAGNEQFF	TGTGCCAGCTCCCGCAGGGGGATAGCGGGAAACGAGCAGTTCTTC
once	TRBV27	TRBJ2-5	.	CASSLTVRGTQYF	TGTGCCAGCAGTTTAACGGTCCGTGGGACCCAGTACTTC
.	TRBV21-1	TRBJ2-5	.	CASSKAWGGAHEETQYF	TGTGCCAGCAGCAAAGCGTGGGGGGGAGCACACGAAGAGACCCAGTACTTC
few	TRBV19	TRBJ2-4	TRBD1	CASSKRDSALAKNIQYF	TGTGCCAGTAGTAAACGGGACAGCGCGCTAGCCAAAAACATTCAGTACTTC
once	TRBV7-8	TRBJ2-7	.	CASTTEDYLSYEQYF	TGTGCCAGCACCACAGAGGACTACCTCTCCTACGAGCAGTACTTC
.	TRBV7-2	TRBJ2-7	.	CASSLRNSEQYF	TGTGCCAGCAGCTTACGGAACAGCGAGCAGTACTTC
few	TRBV9	TRBJ2-3	.	CASSVVAGRADTQYF	TGTGCCAGCAGCGTAGTGGCCGGGAGAGCAGATACGCAGTATTTT
.	TRBV5-6	TRBJ1-6	.	CASSLADNSPLHF	TGTGCCAGCAGCTTGGCCGATAATTCACCCCTCCACTTT
.	TRBV9	TRBJ1-6	.	CASSVDGYYNSPLHF	TGTGCCAGCAGCGTAGATGGCTACTATAATTCACCCCTCCACTTT
once	TRBV7-6	TRBJ1-3	.	CASSTWTPDSGNTIYF	TGTGCCAGCAGCACCTGGACCCCTGACAGTGGAAACACCATATATTTT
.	TRBV5-1	TRBJ2-1	.	CASTTESGYNEQFF	TGCGCCAGCACAACAGAATCCGGCTACAATGAGCAGTTCTTC
.	TRBV5-6	TRBJ1-1	.	CASIEAGRGTEAFF	TGTGCCAGCATTGAGGCAGGGAGAGGCACTGAAGCTTTCTTT
.	TRBV21-1	TRBJ1-2	.	CASSKAARHRARGNYGYTF	TGTGCCAGCAGCAAAGCGGCAAGACACCGGGCAAGGGGTAACTATGGCTACACCTTC
.	TRBV11-2	TRBJ2-7	TRBD1	CASGRDRVYEQYF	TGTGCCAGCGGCAGGGACAGGGTCTACGAGCAGTACTTC
.	TRBV29-1	TRBJ2-1	TRBD1	CSVDRQGRNEQFF	TGCAGCGTTGACCGACAGGGGCGCAATGAGCAGTTCTTC
.	TRBV6-5	TRBJ1-1	.	CASSYSQTVATEAFF	TGTGCCAGCAGTTACTCCCAGACAGTAGCCACTGAAGCTTTCTTT
.	TRBV7-2	TRBJ1-5	TRBD1	CASSLDAGGNQPQHF	TGTGCCAGCAGCTTAGATGCAGGGGGTAATCAGCCCCAGCATTTT
.	TRBV9	TRBJ2-5	.	CASSVGVYEAETQYF	TGTGCCAGCAGCGTAGGGGTATATGAGGCGGAGACCCAGTACTTC
.	TRBV5-1	TRBJ2-7	.	CASSTPRGNSYEQYF	TGCGCCAGCAGCACCCCCCGCGGGAACTCCTACGAGCAGTACTTC
.	TRBV5-1	TRBJ1-1	TRBD1	CASRATGGSAEVAFF	TGCGCCAGCAGGGCGACAGGGGGGTCCGCCGAGGTAGCTTTCTTT
few	TRBV29-1	TRBJ1-2	TRBD1	CSIGTGKSGGGYTF	TGCAGCATTGGGACAGGCAAGTCCGGGGGTGGCTACACCTTC
few	TRBV6-6	TRBJ1-3	.	CASKRRAENTIYF	TGTGCCAGCAAGAGGCGGGCTGAAAACACCATATATTTT
.	TRBV6-5	TRBJ2-5	TRBD2	CASSSGGLVQETQYF	TGTGCCAGCAGTTCGGGGGGACTAGTCCAAGAGACCCAGTACTTC
.	TRBV28	TRBJ2-4	TRBD2	CASGALAGGRGKNIQYF	TGTGCCAGCGGAGCACTAGCGGGAGGAAGGGGGAAAAACATTCAGTACTTC
.	TRBV9	TRBJ2-2	TRBD1	CASSVGTGVAGELFF	TGTGCCAGCAGCGTAGGGACAGGGGTGGCCGGGGAGCTGTTTTTT
.	TRBV11-3	TRBJ2-2	TRBD2	CASSTGLAGPYTGELFF	TGTGCCAGCAGCACGGGACTAGCGGGTCCTTACACCGGGGAGCTGTTTTTT
.	TRBV7-2	TRBJ2-5	TRBD1	CASSFSTGGTGQETQYF	TGTGCCAGCAGCTTCTCAACAGGCGGGACAGGGCAAGAGACCCAGTACTTC
.	TRBV11-2	TRBJ2-5	.	CASGRIKGGNQETQYF	TGTGCCAGCGGACGGATTAAGGGGGGGAACCAAGAGACCCAGTACTTC
.	TRBV29-1	TRBJ2-3	.	CSVEGRLTGSTDTQYF	TGCAGCGTTGAGGGCCGACTCACGGGGAGCACAGATACGCAGTATTTT
.	TRBV7-2	TRBJ2-3	.	CASSSQPPRLLRSTDTQYF	TGTGCCAGCAGCTCCCAGCCCCCCAGGTTACTCCGAAGCACAGATACGCAGTATTTT
.	TRBV7-9	TRBJ2-1	.	CASSPNRLHEQFF	TGTGCCAGCAGCCCCAATCGACTACATGAGCAGTTCTTC
.	TRBV6-5	TRBJ1-6	TRBD1	CASSYSRTGNSPLHF	TGTGCCAGCAGTTACTCTAGGACAGGGAATTCACCCCTCCACTTT
.	TRBV10-3	TRBJ1-1	.	CAISYRENTEAFF	TGTGCCATCAGTTACAGGGAAAACACTGAAGCTTTCTTT
.	TRBV4-2	TRBJ2-5	.	CASSQDIGETQYF	TGTGCCAGCAGCCAAGATATAGGGGAGACCCAGTACTTC
.	TRBV11-2	TRBJ2-7	.	CASSTVSYEQYF	TGTGCCAGCTCCACAGTCTCCTACGAGCAGTACTTC
.	TRBV20-1	TRBJ2-1	.	CSARRDNEQFF	TGCAGTGCTAGGAGGGACAATGAGCAGTTCTTC
.	TRBV6-1	TRBJ2-7	.	CASSGSAAGGTYEQYF	TGTGCCAGCAGTGGGTCTGCGGCAGGGGGGACCTACGAGCAGTACTTC
few	TRBV5-6	TRBJ2-1	TRBD2	CASSSRTSGYSYNEQFF	TGTGCCAGCAGCTCAAGGACTAGCGGCTACTCCTACAATGAGCAGTTCTTC
.	TRBV25-1	TRBJ1-2	.	CASSGTASRQISYGYTF	TGTGCCAGCAGTGGGACCGCGAGCCGACAGATTAGCTATGGCTACACCTTC
.	TRBV6-1	TRBJ2-5	.	CASRDFQETQYF	TGTGCCAGCAGGGACTTTCAAGAGACCCAGTACTTC